The 14 T cell receptor beta chains in this list originate from one sample, sequenced in a study of T cell clonality in common variable immunodeficiency. Repertoires were generated with immunoSEQ multiplex PCR, while TCRdb's copy carries only in-frame clones and drops some. Listed here are tens of thousands of clones without any singletons, the top ten holding 3.5% to 4.5%. The sample consisted of peripheral blood mononuclear cells. The receptors here all came from a person between 18 and 75 years old in good health.

This clone came up many times. Read coverage stops 3 residues before the CDR3 terminus; the germline J gene supplies the remainder. The V call is TRBV2, the J call TRBJ2-7; 15 bases agree with TRBD2. The CDR3 length is 14 residues. The junction had 1 base not matched to a gene; V was cut back by 4 bases and J by 6 bases. Germline V gives CDR1 SNHLY, CDR2 FYNNEI. The CDR3 bases that were read are TGTGCCAGCAGTGGGACTAGCGGGGGGGGCGAG. Translated: CASSGTSGGGE. Given in full, the CDR3 is CASSGTSGGGEQYF.

This clone has a count of ten or more. The read comes to an end 3 residues before the CDR3 does, leaving the germline J gene to fill in the end. The chain joins TRBV20-1 to TRBJ1-1; 7 bases are a match to TRBD1. The CDR3 is 16 amino acids. J was trimmed by 2 bases and V by 1 base; bases with no gene match: 10. Per the germline V gene, CDR1 is DFQATT and CDR2 is SNEGSKA (reference sequence). The CDR3 region is CSARAPKQGTNTEAFF. The sequenced part of the CDR3 DNA is TGCAGTGCTAGAGCCCCTAAACAGGGGACAAACACTGAA.

This clone was observed a handful of times. The read ends 3 residues early relative to the CDR3; the germline J gene fills the gap. The V gene is TRBV19, the J gene TRBJ1-5; the D is unclear. CDR1 and CDR2 (germline): LNHDA, SQIVND (reference sequence). The CDR3 covers 16 residues. Trimming pared 0 bases from V and 5 bases from J, leaving 14 bases between. The CDR3 protein is CASSIDLGPPDQPQHF. The CDR3 bases that were read are TGTGCCAGTAGTATAGATCTAGGCCCGCCAGATCAGCCC. The full variable domain, its missing parts supplied by reference TRBV19 and TRBJ1-5, is DGGITQSPKYLFRKEGQNVTLSCEQNLNHDAMYWYRQDPGQGLRLIYYSQIVNDFQKGDIAEGYSVSREKKESFPLTVTSAQKNPTAFYLCASSIDLGPPDQPQHFGDGTRLSIL.

In this sample, this clone turned up a few times. The read ends 3 residues shy of where the CDR3 ends; the end is completed using the germline J gene. The V gene is TRBV19, the J gene TRBJ1-5; TRBD1 might be the D (6 bases). The V and J ends lost 4 bases and 3 bases respectively, with 13 bases between them. This CDR3 spans 15 amino acids. From germline, CDR1 is LNHDA and CDR2 SQIVND (reference sequence). The covered CDR3 bases are TGTGCCAGTAGTAATCACAGGGCTAACAATCAGCCC. It translates to CASSNHRANNQP. The CDR3 reads in full as CASSNHRANNQPQHF.

Remarks on this clone: The sequence runs out 3 residues before the end of the CDR3; the remainder is reconstructed from the germline J gene. The chain has TRBV10-1 and TRBJ2-7, with 9 nucleotides matching TRBD1. This CDR3 has 16 residues. V lost 0 bases and J lost 6; bases outside the gene matches: 9. Germline assignment: CDR1 WNHNN and CDR2 SYGVQD (reference sequence). CDR3 DNA (partial): TGCGCCAGCAGTGAGTCCCTACTGGGACAGGGCTCCGAG. This translates into CASSESLLGQGSE. The full-length CDR3 reads as CASSESLLGQGSEQYF.

The sample holds many counts of this clone. The read stops 3 residues short of the end of the CDR3; the missing end is completed from the germline J gene. The chain combines TRBV20-1 with TRBJ2-2, with D maybe TRBD2 (6 bases). In germline, CDR1 is DFQATT, CDR2 SNEGSKA (reference sequence). Trimming pared 2 bases from V and 2 bases from J, leaving 9 bases between. This CDR3 has 14 residues. The CDR3 loop is CSARTSPNTGELFF. The sequenced part of the CDR3 DNA is TGCAGTGCTAGAACTAGCCCTAACACCGGGGAG.

This clone came up many times. The read finishes 3 residues shy of the CDR3 end, and the germline J gene is used to complete it. The rearrangement links TRBV30 to TRBJ1-4, with a tentative D call TRBD1 (5 bases). Per germline, CDR1 GTSNPN and CDR2 SVGIG (reference sequence). The length of the CDR3 is 14 residues. The ends were cut back, 8 bases at V and 6 bases at J, with 19 bases in the middle. CDR3 bases read: TGTGCCCACCACAGGCTTGGTTCGTATGAAAAA. As protein: CAHHRLGSYEK. The whole CDR3 is CAHHRLGSYEKLFF.

This clone was detected many times. The read ends 3 residues before the CDR3 terminus; that terminus is restored from the germline J gene. This chain joins TRBV4-2 and TRBJ2-3, with TRBD2 identical over 7 bases. Germline V gives CDR1 LGHNA, CDR2 YNFKEQ. CDR3 length: 15 amino acids. The trim removed 3 bases at V and 4 bases at J, leaving 7 bases unmatched. CDR3 amino acids: CASSHQSGEPDTQYF. The sequenced part of the CDR3 DNA is TGTGCCAGCAGCCACCAGAGCGGGGAACCAGATACG.

In its sample, this clone was seen a few times. CDR3 in amino acids: CASGQGLFVGSYNSPLHF. The sequenced CDR3 bases are TGTGCCAGCGGACAGGGGTTATTCGTAGGCTCCTATAATTCACCC. This chain joins TRBV2 and TRBJ1-6; 9 nucleotides align to TRBD1. The read terminates 3 residues ahead of where the CDR3 ends, so the germline J gene completes it. The CDR3 spans 18 residues. J was trimmed by 0 bases and V by 8 bases; bases with no gene match: 11. Germline V lookup: CDR1 SNHLY, CDR2 FYNNEI.

This clone has more than one count but fewer than ten. The read gets to within 3 residues of the CDR3 end, and the germline J gene fills in the rest. The chain is built from TRBV19 and TRBJ2-4, with 7 bases that match TRBD1. Germline V gene lookup returns CDR1 LNHDA and CDR2 SQIVND (reference sequence). The CDR3 covers 15 residues. CDR3 protein: CASSTGTEYLYGQYF. The DNA read from the CDR3 is TGTGCCAGTAGTACCGGGACAGAGTACCTTTATGGT.

This clone has just a few counts. The read stops 3 residues short of the end of the CDR3; the missing end is completed from the germline J gene. This chain connects TRBV11-3 to TRBJ2-3; D could derive from TRBD1 or TRBD2 (5 bases each). Germline CDR1 reads SGHNT; CDR2 reads YENEEA. The CDR3 consists of 14 residues. The DNA read from the CDR3 is TGTGCCAGCAGCTTTGGTGGGGCGAGGGAGACG. Amino acids: CASSFGGARET. The complete CDR3 reads CASSFGGARETQYF.

In this sample, this clone turned up many times. The read falls 3 residues short of the CDR3 end, and the missing part is taken from the germline J gene. This rearrangement joins TRBV11-3 to TRBJ2-7; D is uncertain. V was cut by 1 base and J by 5 bases, with 9 bases left in between. The CDR3 is 13 amino acids. Per germline, CDR1 SGHNT and CDR2 YENEEA. CDR3 sequence reads: CASSLVPTDEQYF. Partial CDR3 DNA: TGTGCCAGCAGCTTAGTTCCGACTGACGAG.

This clone has at least ten counts. The CDR3 extends 3 residues past the end of the read, so its final part is completed from the germline J gene. The gene calls are TRBV7-9 and TRBJ2-7; D unresolved. V lost 6 bases, J lost 1 base, and 10 bases lay in between. The CDR3 contains 13 residues. The germline gives CDR1 SEHNR, CDR2 FQNEAQ (reference sequence). The CDR3 spells CASSSLESYEQYF. The part of the CDR3 DNA that was read is TGTGCCAGCAGTTCTCTAGAATCCTACGAG. The whole variable domain, remainder taken from reference TRBV7-9 and TRBJ2-7, is DTGVSQNPRHKITKRGQNVTFRCDPISEHNRLYWYRQTLGQGPEFLTYFQNEAQLEKSRLLSDRFSAERPKGSFSTLEIQRTEQGDSAMYLCASSSLESYEQYFGPGTRLTVT.

This clone came up many times. The DNA ends 3 residues before the CDR3 does, and the rest of the CDR3 is filled in from the germline J gene. The chain carries TRBV7-3 and TRBJ2-5; 9 bases map to TRBD1. The CDR3 consists of 14 residues. Germline loops: CDR1 SGHTA, CDR2 FQGTGA. The J segment lost 4 bases and the V segment lost 4 bases, leaving 4 bases of the junction unmatched. Incomplete CDR3 DNA: TGTGCCAGCAGCTCGGGACAGGGAAGAGAGACC. Translating it yields CASSSGQGRET. The full CDR3 protein reads CASSSGQGRETQYF.